The 4 T cell receptor beta chains presented below share a single source sample, sequenced in a study of shared clonotypes between healthy human individuals (dated by TCRdb to about 2020). Libraries came from the immunoSEQ multiplex PCR assay. In its TCRdb copy, this immuneACCESS table keeps in-frame sequences only and misses some clones. Where compared with another copy, unresolved V genes explain less than half of these, and the others have no known cause. The sample table shows 2 million to 2.5 million clones, and approximately 95% are seen once. 0.39% of the sample rests with the top ten. The sample consisted of naive CD4+ T cells from PBMCs. The sample's cell subset or site, from its label and the paper: CD45RA+ positively selected. The source is a young man in good health. Some clones in this sample may be carry-over from other donors' samples.

V gene TRBV10-3 combines with J gene TRBJ2-5; 8 bases are a match to TRBD1. Looked up from germline, CDR1 is ENHRY and CDR2 is SYGVKD. The CDR3 is 15 amino acids. Germline trimming cut 4 bases from V and 5 bases from J; bases unmatched to any gene: 9. The CDR3 is CAISGTDRARETQYF. The CDR3 region has the DNA TGTGCCATCAGTGGGACGGACAGGGCCAGGGAGACCCAGTACTTC.

V is TRBV4-2 and J is TRBJ1-1; D possibly corresponds to TRBD1 (5 bases). This CDR3 spans 15 amino acids. Germline V gene data show CDR1 as LGHNA and CDR2 as YNFKEQ. The V end lost 2 bases, the J end lost 4 bases, and 14 bases lay between the germline ends. Here the CDR3 DNA reads TGTGCCAGCAGCCAATGGGGCGGCCGCCGCACTGAAGCTTTCTTT. This codes for CASSQWGGRRTEAFF.

The chain combines TRBV6-1 with TRBJ2-1; 9 nucleotides agree with TRBD2. V lost 4 bases and J lost 0; bases outside the gene matches: 4. Germline loops: CDR1 MNHNS, CDR2 SASEGT. The CDR3 loop spans 16 amino acids. This chain's CDR3 is CASSGVLAGSYNEQFF. Written as DNA, the CDR3 is TGTGCCAGCAGTGGGGTACTAGCGGGCTCCTACAATGAGCAGTTCTTC.

This clone was recorded once. The CDR3 sequence is CAVPSACIRGQKNTEAFF. CDR3 nucleotides: TGTGCCGTCCCCAGTGCTTGTATTCGTGGTCAGAAGAACACTGAAGCTTTCTTT. The V and J genes are TRBV6-4 and TRBJ1-1; D call uncertain. Trimming shortened V by 11 bases and J by 1 base, and 29 bases separated the two germline ends. The germline V gene has CDR1 MRHNA and CDR2 SNTAGT. This CDR3 spans 18 amino acids.